This entry concerns a single T cell receptor beta chain. What this receptor recognizes is not known. No much larger clone exists at a distance of one base, and base qualities are not known. The method was the immunoSEQ multiplex PCR assay. For most patients, genomic DNA was isolated using the Qiagen DNeasy Blood and Tissue Kit and was shipped frozen to Adaptive Biotechnologies for TCR sequencing. Adaptive Biotechnologies carried out high-throughput TCR-beta CDR3 sequencing of genomic DNA for most patients. For the original study's pipeline: Adaptive's ImmunoSEQ software was the source of the TCR sequencing data for 18 patients, while three other patients were processed with MiXCR and VDJtools. To correct CD4 versus CD8 sorting errors, any sequence found in both subsets at a frequency ratio below 5:1 was removed. CDR3 nucleotide sequences shared between donor and recipient were removed because the origin of such sequences could not be assigned. At least 2-fold expansion over unstimulated cells and a minimum CFSE-low frequency of 0.002% (template counts) or 0.001% (read counts) were required for clones to be classified as alloreactive. Clones were considered mappable if detected in sequenced pre-transplant spleen, lymph node, or MLR CFSE-low populations of the donor or recipient. Cumulative frequency of alloreactive clones was calculated as a percentage of all sequences weighted by copy number. What TCRdb holds here is the immuneACCESS table cut down to in-frame rearrangements. Part of the clones is not present; checked against another copy, under half of the missing clones reflect an unresolved V gene, and the others are unexplained. V and J calls and clone size are those listed in that table; D and trimming were worked out from the DNA. This sample comprises approximately 94,000 clones, about 90% of them detected only once. The leading ten clones occupy roughly 0.97% of the sample.

Reading the label with the study, this specimen's time point is: cells obtained before transplantation from donor or recipient. CD3+CD4+ and CD3+CD8+ populations were FACS-sorted from unstimulated pre-transplant donor and recipient cells taken from spleen or lymph nodes. The CDR3 spans 13 residues, from the cysteine through the phenylalanine. The CDR3 DNA has 39 bases and is translated from base 1. V lost 3 bases and J lost 4 bases; the stretch between them is 7 bases long. The germline V gene (reference sequence) sets CDR1 to GTSNPN and CDR2 to SVGIG. The data were taken from a study of graft-versus-host responses after intestinal transplantation (TCRdb year 2021). Study-wide context: Recipients received multivisceral, liver-intestinal, or isolated intestinal transplants. After intestinal transplantation, graft-versus-host and host-versus-graft alloreactive T cell clones in the graft, circulation and bone marrow were tracked using bulk TCR-beta CDR3 sequencing. Instead of going to the commercial service, samples from a few later patients were sequenced in-house on an Illumina MiSeq and processed with MiXCR. All recipients received anti-thymocyte globulin induction followed by maintenance tacrolimus and steroids for about three years. The cohort enrolled about two dozen intestinal transplant recipients, one of whom was a retransplant, and a few patients without pretransplant specimens were excluded. A peak of at least 4% donor T cells among recipient peripheral blood mononuclear cells was the definition used for donor T cell macrochimerism. To identify alloreactive clones, pre-transplant mixed lymphocyte reaction products were sequenced and compared with unstimulated pre-transplant donor and recipient T cells. Overall study outcomes, separate from this receptor: Early after transplant, peak levels of circulating GvH clones were found to be associated with declines in HvG clones. Conclusions were limited by the relatively low number and heterogeneity of intestinal transplant patients. GvH clones turned up in recipient bone marrow, with some appearing earlier in ileal mucosa or blood, a pattern consistent with an intestinal mucosal origin. High GvH to HvG T cell clonal ratios were observed in the allografts of patients with donor T cell macrochimerism.

This clonotype was obtained from a human donor who was the organ donor for an intestinal transplant. The chain joins TRBV30 to TRBJ1-6; the D segment could be TRBD1, given 6 matching bases. The sample consisted of unstimulated CD4+ T cells sorted from spleen or lymph node cells, taken before transplant. The DNA reads as follows: TGTGCCTGGAGAGGACAGTATAATTCACCCCTCCACTTT. Translated, this gives CAWRGQYNSPLHF.